This T cell receptor beta chain was recorded in a study of cytomegalovirus exposure and HLA in healthy donors. A multiplex PCR was run with 60 Vbeta primers and 13 Jbeta primers. TCRdb keeps only in-frame clones here, not all; method: immunoSEQ multiplex PCR. The data hold some 200,000 clones, with roughly 10% observed a single time. This clone was found a few times. Antigen: not known. V shed 7 bases and J 9 bases; nucleotides not matched to a gene: 7. The CDR3 totals 13 residues. The germline gives CDR1 SNHLY, CDR2 FYNNEI. Notes on the study in general: Most TCR sequences were seen very rarely across donors, but some public TCRs occurred in many.

This clonotype was sampled from a woman aged 30 to 39 in good health and CMV-seropositive. J is TRBJ2-1 and V is TRBV2; TRBD2 matches at 9 bases. Sample: PBMCs. In nucleotides, the CDR3 is TGTGCCAGCATGTATAGCGGGAGTGGTGAGCAGTTCTTC. Translating it yields CASMYSGSGEQFF.